In its sample, the clone carrying this T cell receptor beta chain was seen a few times. What it binds is not known. This CDR3 is 12 amino acids long. In germline, CDR1 is MNHEY, CDR2 SVGAGI. Trimming at V came to 9 bases and at J to 6 bases, leaving 3 bases not matched to a gene. This entry is derived from a study of CD8 T cells in ankylosing spondylitis. Points from the study as a whole: The study identified a TCR beta motif of several highly homologous variants that appeared characteristic of ankylosing spondylitis blood.

From the 5' RACE reads, TCRdb called clonotypes with MiXCR, one entry per CDR3 protein. The sample carries 200,000 to 250,000 distinct CDR3 sequences, 15% to 20% recorded once. The chain employs TRBV6-5 and TRBJ2-1, with 9 bases that match TRBD1. The TCR comes from a male donor with ankylosing spondylitis. Source material: blood, either unsorted or a sorted T cell fraction (not recorded which). CDR3 region: CASEDRGNEQFF. DNA of the CDR3: TGTGCCAGTGAGGACAGGGGCAATGAGCAGTTCTTC.